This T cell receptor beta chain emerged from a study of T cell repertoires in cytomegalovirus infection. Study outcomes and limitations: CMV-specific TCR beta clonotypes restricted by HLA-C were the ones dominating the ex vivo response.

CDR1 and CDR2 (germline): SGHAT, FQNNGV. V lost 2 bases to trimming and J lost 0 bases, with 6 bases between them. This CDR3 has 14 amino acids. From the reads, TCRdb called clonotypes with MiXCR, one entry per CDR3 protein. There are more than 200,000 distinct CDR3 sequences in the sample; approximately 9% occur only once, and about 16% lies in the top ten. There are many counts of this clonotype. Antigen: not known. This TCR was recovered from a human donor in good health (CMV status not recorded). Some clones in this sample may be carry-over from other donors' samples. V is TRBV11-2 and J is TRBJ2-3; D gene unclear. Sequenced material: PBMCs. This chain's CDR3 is CASSLYQSTDTQYF. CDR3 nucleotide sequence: TGTGCCAGCAGCTTATATCAGAGCACAGATACGCAGTATTTT.